This passage covers 25 T cell receptor beta chains from one sample sequenced in a study of blood T cell repertoires in COVID-19. The assay was immunoSEQ multiplex PCR, and TCRdb's table has in-frame clones only and misses some. Of roughly 220,000 clones in the sample, 86% were seen once. Sample: PBMCs or T cells enriched from blood (not recorded which). The receptors stem from a woman aged 40 to 55 with acute COVID-19.

Comment on this clone: This same CDR3 is encoded by further DNA sequences in the sample. J is TRBJ1-1 and V is TRBV5-1; 10 bases map to TRBD1. Trimming took 0 bases from V and 6 from J; bases not matched to a gene: 2. Germline V gives CDR1 SGHRS, CDR2 YFSETQ. There are 14 residues in the CDR3. This CDR3 reads CASSLDGQGAEAFF. The CDR3 DNA follows: TGCGCCAGCAGCTTGGATGGACAGGGGGCTGAAGCTTTCTTT.

The chain combines TRBV27 with TRBJ2-6, with 9 nucleotides matching TRBD1. Germline V CDR1 and CDR2: MNHEY, SMNVEV (reference sequence). V was pared by 4 bases and J by 2 bases, with 3 bases of the junction left unmatched. The CDR3 has 16 residues. The CDR3 here is CASSSDRGTGANVLTF. Written as DNA, the CDR3 is TGTGCCAGCAGTTCAGACAGGGGGACTGGGGCCAACGTCCTGACTTTC.

The chain joins TRBV6-1 to TRBJ2-6; no clear D gene. Germline loops: CDR1 MNHNS, CDR2 SASEGT. The length of the CDR3 is 15 residues. Between the trimmed V and J ends, which lost 1 base and 0 bases, there was a span of 4 bases. The CDR3 DNA reads as TGTGCCAGCAGTGAAGACAGCTCTGGGGCCAACGTCCTGACTTTC. It specifies CASSEDSSGANVLTF.

V gene TRBV30 combines with J gene TRBJ1-3; D uncertain. CDR3 size: 13 residues. Germline assignment: CDR1 GTSNPN and CDR2 SVGIG (reference sequence). V lost 2 bases and J lost 4, with 9 bases in between. The CDR3 region has the DNA TGTGCCTGGAGTCCGGTACTAGGAAACACCATATATTTT. Its protein product is CAWSPVLGNTIYF.

This chain links TRBV19 with TRBJ1-6; no firm D call. CDR1 and CDR2 (germline): LNHDA, SQIVND (reference sequence). V dropped 4 bases and J dropped 7 bases, with 17 bases sitting between them. The CDR3 length is 16 residues. This CDR3 reads CASSTISTGRNSPLHF. The CDR3 nucleotides read TGTGCCAGTAGTACTATCTCAACCGGGAGGAATTCACCCCTCCACTTT.

The V and J genes are TRBV6-2 or TRBV6-3 and TRBJ1-1; D gene uncertain. The germline V gene encodes CDR1 MNHEY and CDR2 SVGEGT. Deletions cut 2 bases from V and 4 bases from J, with 11 bases between. This CDR3 is built from 14 residues. The CDR3 coding sequence is TGTGCCAGCAGTTACAGCGGGAGCATCACTGAAGCTTTCTTT. This translates into CASSYSGSITEAFF.

As DNA, the CDR3 is TGTGCCAGCAGCCTCTACACAGATACGCAGTATTTT. Translation: CASSLYTDTQYF. The chain links TRBV7-2 to TRBJ2-3, with D hard to call. Per the germline V gene, CDR1 is SGHTA and CDR2 is FQGNSA. Between the trimmed V and J ends, which lost 5 bases and 2 bases, there was a span of 5 bases. CDR3 length: 12 residues. The whole variable domain, filled in from reference TRBV7-2 and TRBJ2-3, reads GAGVSQSPSNKVTEKGKDVELRCDPISGHTALYWYRQSLGQGLEFLIYFQGNSAPDKSGLPSDRFSAERTGGSVSTLTIQRTQQEDSAVYLCASSLYTDTQYFGPGTRLTVL.

The chain is built from TRBV7-3 and TRBJ2-1; 7 nucleotides agree with TRBD1. Germline-derived CDR1 and CDR2 are SGHTA and FQGTGA. J lost 8 bases, V lost 5 bases, and 6 bases had no gene match. The CDR3 runs to 13 residues. The CDR3 loop is CASSVNRGDEQFF. CDR3 DNA: TGTGCCAGCAGCGTCAACAGGGGCGATGAGCAGTTCTTC.

The rearrangement uses TRBV15 and TRBJ2-1; tentative D call: TRBD1 (6 bases). The CDR3 has 15 amino acids. CDR1 is LNHNV and CDR2 is YYDKDF in the germline V gene (reference sequence). With 3 bases removed from V and 5 bases from J, the gap between germline ends came to 14 bases. Here the CDR3 reads CATSSSLGANNEQFF. The DNA of the CDR3 is TGTGCCACCAGCAGCAGCCTGGGGGCTAACAATGAGCAGTTCTTC.

The rearrangement links TRBV6-2 or TRBV6-3 to TRBJ2-7; TRBD2 might be the D (6 bases). The CDR3 covers 15 residues. Germline lookup yields CDR1 MNHEY and CDR2 SVGEGT. Trimming took off 2 bases at V and 1 base at J, with 12 bases between the two ends. CDR3 bases: TGTGCCAGCAGTTACGGCGGGGCCTCTTCCTACGAGCAGTACTTC. Its translation: CASSYGGASSYEQYF.

This rearrangement joins TRBV28 to TRBJ1-3; no clear D. Per germline, CDR1 MDHEN and CDR2 SYDVKM. The CDR3 extends over 10 amino acids. V was trimmed by 11 bases and J by 2 bases, leaving 4 bases between them. The CDR3 DNA reads as TGTGCCTCAACTGGAAACACCATATATTTT. Amino acids: CASTGNTIYF.

V and J are TRBV7-2 and TRBJ1-1, with TRBD1 matching over 7 bases. The CDR3 totals 14 residues. Germline values: CDR1 SGHTA, CDR2 FQGNSA. The V and J ends lost 7 bases and 10 bases, in that order; junction bases with no gene match: 15. The CDR3 DNA sequence: TGTGCCAGCACCAAAATAAACAGGGGTATGGGAGCTTTCTTT. Its protein is CASTKINRGMGAFF.

This chain joins TRBV2 and TRBJ2-3; the D is unclear. Germline values: CDR1 SNHLY, CDR2 FYNNEI. V was shortened by 8 bases and J by 3 bases, with 9 bases between the two germline ends. This CDR3 has 12 amino acids. The CDR3 sequence: CASRRFTDTQYF. Here the CDR3 DNA reads TGTGCCAGCCGCAGGTTTACAGATACGCAGTATTTT.

This clone has at least ten counts. The rearrangement links TRBV5-1 to TRBJ1-1; TRBD1 is a possible D gene (6 bases). With 0 bases removed from V and 7 bases from J, the gap between germline ends came to 16 bases. Germline lookup yields CDR1 SGHRS and CDR2 YFSETQ. The CDR3 is 15 amino acids. The CDR3 nucleotides are TGCGCCAGCAGCTTGGCCACGGGACAAGGGGGTGAAGCTTTCTTT. Encoded protein: CASSLATGQGGEAFF.

The chain joins TRBV7-9 to TRBJ2-7; TRBD2 matches at 8 bases. J lost 4 bases, V lost 3 bases, and 11 bases had no gene match. CDR3 length equals 16 residues. Germline V gives CDR1 SEHNR, CDR2 FQNEAQ (reference sequence). The DNA of the CDR3 is TGTGCCAGCAGCTTGATACCGGGACTAGATTTTTACGAGCAGTACTTC. Amino acid sequence: CASSLIPGLDFYEQYF.

The chain links TRBV25-1 to TRBJ2-3, with 8 bases that match TRBD2. Germline lookup yields CDR1 MGHDK and CDR2 SYGVNS. The CDR3 sequence is 15 residues long. Losses at the gene ends were 7 bases for V and 5 bases for J; bases not matched to a gene: 11. The CDR3 loop reads CASKPGGPRVDTQYF. CDR3 bases: TGTGCCAGCAAGCCGGGGGGGCCTAGGGTAGATACGCAGTATTTT.

The genes are TRBV10-2 and TRBJ2-3, with TRBD2 matching over 7 bases. Germline V CDR1 and CDR2: WSHSY, SAAADI. The CDR3 extends over 12 amino acids. Germline trimming cut 10 bases from V and 5 bases from J; bases unmatched to any gene: 6. The DNA of the CDR3 is TGCGCCACCCGGCGGGGGTTAGATACGCAGTATTTT. Its protein is CATRRGLDTQYF.

This clone has a single count. This chain joins TRBV9 and TRBJ1-1; 9 bases align to TRBD1. The CDR3 totals 14 residues. Per germline, CDR1 SGDLS and CDR2 YYNGEE. Unmatched junction bases numbered 4, after V lost 5 bases and J lost 2 bases. CDR3 DNA: TGTGCCAGCAGGCCGACAGGGGGTAACACTGAAGCTTTCTTT. Its translation: CASRPTGGNTEAFF.

V is TRBV14 and J is TRBJ2-1; D is uncertain. V lost 5 bases and J lost 4, with 15 bases in between. The CDR3 is 15 amino acids. Germline CDR1 reads SGHDN; CDR2 reads FVKESK. CDR3 DNA sequence: TGTGCCAGCAGCTTTTCTTCCGGAGCTTACAATGAGCAGTTCTTC. Translation: CASSFSSGAYNEQFF.

The CDR3 DNA follows: TGTGCCAGCAGCTTATGTGACAGGGGGCCAAGGGGAAGCAATCAGCCCCAGCATTTT. It translates to CASSLCDRGPRGSNQPQHF. This sequence joins TRBV7-3 and TRBJ1-5, with TRBD1 matching 10 bases. Per germline, CDR1 SGHTA and CDR2 FQGTGA. V was pared by 2 bases and J by 1 base, with 11 bases of the junction left unmatched. CDR3 size: 19 residues.

The chain couples TRBV12-5 to TRBJ1-2; D is uncertain. The germline V and J ends were trimmed by 3 bases and 0 bases, with 5 bases remaining between them. This CDR3 region has 13 residues. The germline gives CDR1 LGHNT, CDR2 FRNRAP. CDR3 residues: CASGLSSNYGYTF. The DNA of the CDR3 is TGTGCTAGTGGTTTATCTTCTAACTATGGCTACACCTTC.

This rearrangement joins TRBV5-6 to TRBJ2-4; D is ambiguous. CDR1 and CDR2 from the germline V gene are SGHDT and YYEEEE. This CDR3 spans 11 amino acids. Trimming cost V 0 bases and J 14 bases, with 9 bases left between them. CDR3: CASSLDRSEYF. CDR3 DNA: TGTGCCAGCAGCTTGGACCGGTCTGAGTACTTC.

The chain recombines TRBV5-8 with TRBJ1-6; weak D call: TRBD1 (5 bases). The V gene lost 6 bases and the J gene lost 4 bases, with 11 bases spanning the gap. Germline-derived CDR1 and CDR2 are SGHTS and YDEGEE. This CDR3 is 14 amino acids long. CDR3 loop: CASTGGVYNSPLHF. The CDR3, as DNA: TGTGCCAGCACTGGGGGGGTGTATAATTCACCCCTCCACTTT.

This clone appeared a single time. The V call is TRBV2, the J call TRBJ2-7; D call uncertain. The CDR3 loop spans 12 amino acids. Trimming shortened V by 6 bases and J by 5 bases, and 11 bases separated the two germline ends. In germline, CDR1 is SNHLY, CDR2 FYNNEI. CDR3 in DNA: TGTGCCAGCAGGCCCGACTCTAACGAGCAGTACTTC. Amino acids: CASRPDSNEQYF.

The chain employs TRBV6-5 and TRBJ1-1; weak D call: TRBD1 (5 bases). Germline V gene sequence: CDR1 MNHEY, CDR2 SVGAGI. V gave up 3 bases and J gave up 5 bases, with 16 bases separating them. This CDR3 region has 15 residues. The CDR3 loop reads CASSYLSTGGTEAFF. CDR3 nucleotides: TGTGCCAGCAGTTATCTGTCCACCGGGGGGACTGAAGCTTTCTTT.